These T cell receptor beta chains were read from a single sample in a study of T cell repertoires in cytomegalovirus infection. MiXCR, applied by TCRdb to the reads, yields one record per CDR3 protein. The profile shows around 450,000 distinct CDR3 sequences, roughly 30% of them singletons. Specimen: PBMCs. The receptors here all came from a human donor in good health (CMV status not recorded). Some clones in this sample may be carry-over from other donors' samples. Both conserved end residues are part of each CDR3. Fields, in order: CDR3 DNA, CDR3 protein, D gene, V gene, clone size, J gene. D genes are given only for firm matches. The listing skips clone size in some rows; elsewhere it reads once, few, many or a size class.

DNA: TGCAGTGCTAGAGATCCGAGGGGTGACACTGAAGCTTTCTTT
CDR3: CSARDPRGDTEAFF
D: NA
V: TRBV20-1
size: NA
J: TRBJ1-1

DNA: TGTGCCAGCTCACCACAGAGATCTGGAAACACCATATATTTT
CDR3: CASSPQRSGNTIYF
D: NA
V: TRBV18
size: NA
J: TRBJ1-3

DNA: TGTGCCACCAGTGGAGCAGGACCAGGTGTCCAAGAGACCCAGTACTTC
CDR3: CATSGAGPGVQETQYF
D: NA
V: TRBV24-1
size: many
J: TRBJ2-5

DNA: TGTGTCAGCAGTGATTACAGGGGGCAAGGCTATGGCTACACCTTC
CDR3: CVSSDYRGQGYGYTF
D: TRBD1
V: TRBV6-1
size: NA
J: TRBJ1-2

DNA: TGTGCCAGCAGCTCGCCCGGGGCTTACTACGAGCAGTACTTC
CDR3: CASSSPGAYYEQYF
D: NA
V: TRBV7-2
size: NA
J: TRBJ2-7

DNA: TGTGCCAGCAGCTTTACGACAGGGCGTTTAACGGTATCCTACGAGCAGTACTTC
CDR3: CASSFTTGRLTVSYEQYF
D: TRBD1
V: TRBV7-8
size: many
J: TRBJ2-7

DNA: TGTGCCAGCAGCTCCTCCGGGACAGCATCACCCCTCCACTTT
CDR3: CASSSSGTASPLHF
D: TRBD1
V: TRBV11-3
size: few
J: TRBJ1-6

DNA: TGTGCCAGCAGCTTAGGCGCTAACTATGGCTACAACTTC
CDR3: CASSLGANYGYNF
D: NA
V: TRBV7-8
size: NA
J: TRBJ1-2

DNA: TGCGCCAGCAGCCAAGATCCCAGGGGCTGGTACAATGAGCCGTTCTTC
CDR3: CASSQDPRGWYNEPFF
D: NA
V: TRBV4-1
size: NA
J: TRBJ2-1

DNA: TGTGCCAGCAGCCAAGCGGGGCGCACAGATACGCAGTATTTT
CDR3: CASSQAGRTDTQYF
D: NA
V: TRBV4-2
size: few
J: TRBJ2-3

DNA: TGTGCCAGCAGTGAAGCGCGGACAGGTCGATCGGGACATACGCAGTATTTT
CDR3: CASSEARTGRSGHTQYF
D: TRBD1
V: TRBV2
size: NA
J: TRBJ2-3

DNA: TGTGCCAGCAGTGCCGGGACAGGGTTTGGAGTCTATGGCTACACCTTC
CDR3: CASSAGTGFGVYGYTF
D: TRBD1
V: TRBV6-6
size: NA
J: TRBJ1-2

DNA: TGTGCCAGCAGCCCAACAAGTTACAATGAGCAGTTCTTC
CDR3: CASSPTSYNEQFF
D: NA
V: TRBV5-6
size: NA
J: TRBJ2-1

DNA: TGTGCCAGCTGCCCCCCGGCCTATGGCTACACCTTC
CDR3: CASCPPAYGYTF
D: NA
V: TRBV28
size: NA
J: TRBJ1-2

DNA: TGTGCCAGCAGCTGGGAGGGGCCCAGTCCTGAAGCTTTCTTT
CDR3: CASSWEGPSPEAFF
D: NA
V: TRBV7-6
size: few
J: TRBJ1-1

DNA: TGTGCCAGCAGCTCCGGGACAGCCTATGGCTACACCTTC
CDR3: CASSSGTAYGYTF
D: TRBD1
V: TRBV7-8
size: many
J: TRBJ1-2

DNA: TGTGCCAGCAGCTTAGGTGTAGGGAACACTGAAGCTTTCTTT
CDR3: CASSLGVGNTEAFF
D: NA
V: TRBV11-2
size: many
J: TRBJ1-1

DNA: TGTGCCAGCAGCTTTGGTGTAGGGCCGGATGGCTACACCTTC
CDR3: CASSFGVGPDGYTF
D: NA
V: TRBV5-6
size: NA
J: TRBJ1-2

DNA: TGCGCCAGCAGCCTCGGTGCGGGAACAGGGTACAACACCGGGGAGCTGTTTTTT
CDR3: CASSLGAGTGYNTGELFF
D: NA
V: TRBV4-1
size: NA
J: TRBJ2-2

DNA: TGTGCCAGCAGCGGGGGGGGAATACCTTACGAGCAGTACTTC
CDR3: CASSGGGIPYEQYF
D: TRBD2
V: TRBV7-2
size: many
J: TRBJ2-7

DNA: TGCAGTGCCCCGGGACCTGCGGTTCTCAATGAGCAGTTCTTC
CDR3: CSAPGPAVLNEQFF
D: NA
V: TRBV20-1
size: NA
J: TRBJ2-1

DNA: TGTGCCAGCAGTTACACAGAAAAACGGACTGAAGCTTTCTTT
CDR3: CASSYTEKRTEAFF
D: NA
V: TRBV6-6
size: few
J: TRBJ1-1

DNA: TGTGCCAGCAGCCCGCGACCATCGAACCACGGGAGGCCCTACGAGCAGTACTTC
CDR3: CASSPRPSNHGRPYEQYF
D: TRBD2
V: TRBV5-4
size: NA
J: TRBJ2-7

DNA: TGTGCCAGCAGCTCCTTTACCGAGACTAGCGACGAAGAGACCCAGTACTTC
CDR3: CASSSFTETSDEETQYF
D: TRBD2
V: TRBV7-6
size: many
J: TRBJ2-5

DNA: TGTGCCAGCAGTGTCCTAGGGACAGGGGGCGGTGGCTACACCTTC
CDR3: CASSVLGTGGGGYTF
D: TRBD1
V: TRBV25-1
size: few
J: TRBJ1-2

DNA: TGTGCCAGCAAATTGGGGGGGACATCGCCTTACGAGCAGTACTTC
CDR3: CASKLGGTSPYEQYF
D: NA
V: TRBV19
size: NA
J: TRBJ2-7

DNA: TGTGCCAGCAGCCATAGGACAGCACCTGAAGCTTTCTTT
CDR3: CASSHRTAPEAFF
D: NA
V: TRBV7-2
size: few
J: TRBJ1-1

DNA: TGTGCCAGCAGTTTACGGTCCTCTTCAGAGCAGTACTTC
CDR3: CASSLRSSSEQYF
D: NA
V: TRBV12-3/TRBV12-4
size: NA
J: TRBJ2-7

DNA: TGTGCCAGTAGTCTGGGACAGGGGAAGCCCCAGCATTTT
CDR3: CASSLGQGKPQHF
D: TRBD1
V: TRBV19
size: NA
J: TRBJ1-5

DNA: TGTGCCAGTAGTATTTTTAAGGGGGCAAGAACTGAAGCTTTCTTT
CDR3: CASSIFKGARTEAFF
D: TRBD1
V: TRBV19
size: NA
J: TRBJ1-1

DNA: TGCGCCAGCAGCCAAGAAAGTCTCGATCAGCCCCAGCATTTT
CDR3: CASSQESLDQPQHF
D: NA
V: TRBV4-1
size: NA
J: TRBJ1-5

DNA: TGTGCCAGCAGCTTAGGCCCTTTAGAGACCCAGTACTTC
CDR3: CASSLGPLETQYF
D: NA
V: TRBV7-6
size: many
J: TRBJ2-5